This T cell receptor (beta chain) was obtained from a study of CD8 T cells in Susac syndrome (dated by TCRdb to between 2018 and 2021). About the investigation overall: The study used repertoire sequencing to test whether antigen drove CD8+ T cell activation and differentiation in Susac syndrome. Overall study results and their limits: The TCR sequencing and HLA analysis was acknowledged to have included a relatively small number of individuals.

High-throughput TCR beta sequencing profiled peripheral blood CD8+ and CD4+ T cells from healthy donors, Susac syndrome patients and multiple sclerosis patients. Healthy donors were age- and sex-matched controls. Bulk CD8+ and CD4+ T cells were purified magnetically by negative isolation, whereas CD8+ TEMRA cells were enriched by FACS. Blood was drawn into EDTA tubes, processed within 24 hours, and PBMCs were isolated by density gradient centrifugation. PBMCs intended for TCR sequencing were cryopreserved in liquid nitrogen and thawed later in a water bath at 37 degrees C. A purity of at least 90% was achieved for sorted or isolated CD4+, CD8+ and CD8+ TEMRA cells. As for this clonotype: There is no known antigen for this receptor. Base qualities are not provided; no much larger clone lies one nucleotide away.

RNA was extracted using the RNeasy kit, and roughly 0.45 to 1 microgram was reverse transcribed with random hexamers. The immunoSEQ multiplex PCR assay, which covers 54 Vbeta and 13 Jbeta segments, was used to amplify TCR beta CDR3 regions. PCR amplification bias was corrected using a synthetic template baseline for primer optimization and computational correction. The source study handled its data this way. Reads were assigned to V, D and J genes according to IMGT and analyzed in immunoSEQ Analyzer, with only productive sequences retained. Clonality was calculated as one minus the Shannon entropy normalized by log2 of the number of productive unique sequences. For each patient and control, public and private clones were evaluated within the 100 most prevalent clones. Clones were defined as Susac-specific if absent from the healthy and MS cohorts, from more than 900 published viral clones and from other ImmuneACCESS disease sequences. The public reads were quality trimmed at Q25 with fastp and then assembled into clones with MiXCR by TCRdb, keeping productive beta chains. Each CDR3 protein gets just one entry, which takes the most common genes and DNA from the rows behind it. TCRdb's processing, not the study's, gives the V and J calls here. In this sample the table shows about 140,000 distinct CDR3 sequences, approximately 94% of which occur a single time. The ten top clones hold less than 0.095% of the sample.

V and J are truncated by 1 base and 2 bases respectively, leaving an intervening sequence of 8 bases. For CDR1 and CDR2, the germline V gene lists SGHTA and FQGNSA. The CDR3 measures 14 amino acids from cysteine to phenylalanine. The retained sequence is limited to the CDR3, 42 bases, with the frame set at the first base. Sequenced input: CD4+ T cells from PBMCs. The source of this sequence is a human donor in good health. Rearrangement joined TRBV7-2 to TRBJ1-1; the D gene identity is not certain. The nucleotide sequence reads as follows: TGTGCCAGCAGCTTAGGGGCCTCAAACACTGAAGCTTTCTTT. Translated, this gives CASSLGASNTEAFF. Here the CDR3 is joined to the reference TRBV7-2 and TRBJ1-1 genes, and the full variable domain is: GAGVSQSPSNKVTEKGKDVELRCDPISGHTALYWYRQSLGQGLEFLIYFQGNSAPDKSGLPSDRFSAERTGGSVSTLTIQRTQQEDSAVYLCASSLGASNTEAFFGQGTRLTVV.